The present T cell receptor (beta chain) was sequenced within a study of Graves' ophthalmopathy and Graves' hyperthyroidism. Points from the study as a whole: Blood was where most expanded thyroid clonotypes above 0.001 frequency also turned up. The model's prediction of ophthalmopathy progression had 65% to 71% sensitivity and approximately 77% specificity.

This CDR3 region has 16 residues. Germline CDR1 and CDR2: LNHNV and YYDKDF (reference sequence). V shed 1 base and J shed 1 base, with 11 bases lying between them. This clonotype was seen ten or more times. The antigen remains undetermined. The study recruited hyperthyroidism patients aged 18 to 65 who were newly diagnosed, under 2 months' duration. Diagnosis relied on clinical symptoms, serum thyroxine, TRAb, thyroid ultrasound and orbital computed tomography. CDR3 regions of TCR beta were amplified from RNA transcripts. Second-round multiplex PCR came after a first-round RT-PCR that employed HTBI primers. Each CDR3 protein gets one entry after TCRdb re-called the multiplex PCR reads with MiXCR. The sample carries approximately 1.2 million distinct CDR3 sequences, about 36% recorded once.

The TCR was taken from an adult man with Graves' hyperthyroidism. Sequenced input: peripheral blood or thyroid tissue (not recorded which). This rearrangement joins TRBV15 to TRBJ1-5; D gene unclear. The CDR3 DNA reads as TGTGCCACCAGCAGAGCTCCTTTTGGGAGCAATCAGCCCCAGCATTTT. It encodes CATSRAPFGSNQPQHF.